These 29 T cell receptor beta chains originate from one sample sequenced in a study of PD-1 blockade in classical Hodgkin lymphoma. Measured with immunoSEQ multiplex PCR; TCRdb has only the in-frame clones, and not every one. The sample includes approximately 20,000 clones, about 91% seen only once; the top ten take 0.25% to 0.3%. Described time point: newly diagnosed, previously untreated cHL patient sample. The study purified CD4+ T cells from thawed PBMCs using magnetic negative selection. Sequenced material: CD4+ T cells from blood. The receptors here all came from a human donor with classical Hodgkin lymphoma.

The chain joins TRBV30 to TRBJ1-2, with a possible D match to TRBD1 (6 bases). The CDR3 covers 17 residues. Germline V gene data show CDR1 as GTSNPN and CDR2 as SVGIG (reference sequence). V was pared by 2 bases and J by 1 base, with 20 bases between. CDR3 DNA: TGTGCCTGGAGTCCTCAGGGGAGGGGACGCTTTAACTATGGCTACACCTTC. Translating it yields CAWSPQGRGRFNYGYTF.

The rearrangement joins TRBV5-1 to TRBJ2-3, with 7 positions matching TRBD1. The germline CDR1 and CDR2 sequences are SGHRS and YFSETQ. The CDR3 is 15 amino acids. Germline trimming cut 4 bases from V and 5 bases from J; bases unmatched to any gene: 10. The CDR3 DNA is TGCGCCAGCAGCGGCCGGGACAGTTCCCTAGATACGCAGTATTTT. Translated: CASSGRDSSLDTQYF. Full variable domain (rest looked up from reference TRBV5-1 and TRBJ2-3): KAGVTQTPRYLIKTRGQQVTLSCSPISGHRSVSWYQQTPGQGLQFLFEYFSETQRNKGNFPGRFSGRQFSNSRSEMNVSTLELGDSALYLCASSGRDSSLDTQYFGPGTRLTVL.

This clone was observed once. The chain uses TRBV5-6 and TRBJ1-6; D gene unclear. CDR1 SGHDT and CDR2 YYEEEE come from the germline V gene. The CDR3 sequence is 16 residues long. Trimming took 0 bases from V and 1 from J, leaving 8 bases between them. The CDR3 bases are TGTGCCAGCAGCTTGGTGGGGAGTTCCTATAATTCACCCCTCCACTTT. Translation: CASSLVGSSYNSPLHF. Full variable domain (outside the CDR3, taken from reference TRBV5-6 and TRBJ1-6): DAGVTQSPTHLIKTRGQQVTLRCSPKSGHDTVSWYQQALGQGPQFIFQYYEEEERQRGNFPDRFSGHQFPNYSSELNVNALLLGDSALYLCASSLVGSSYNSPLHFGNGTRLTVT.

The chain couples TRBV11-3 to TRBJ2-1; TRBD2 is a possible D gene (6 bases). Trimming took 7 bases from V and 6 from J, leaving 19 bases between them. Per the germline V gene, CDR1 is SGHNT and CDR2 is YENEEA. The CDR3 spans 15 residues. The CDR3 loop is CASTPRGGDGNEQFF. CDR3 nucleotide sequence: TGTGCCAGCACCCCTAGAGGAGGGGACGGCAATGAGCAGTTCTTC.

The rearrangement uses TRBV6-6 and TRBJ2-3, with D possibly being TRBD2 (6 bases). This CDR3 has 15 residues. CDR1 is MNHNY and CDR2 is SVGAGI in the germline V gene (reference sequence). Trimming shortened V by 6 bases and J by 1 base, and 14 bases separated the two germline ends. CDR3 bases: TGTGCCAGCAGAGGGATCCAGCGGGGCACAGATACGCAGTATTTT. Translation: CASRGIQRGTDTQYF.

This rearrangement joins TRBV4-3 to TRBJ2-3, with D possibly TRBD2 on 6 matching bases. V lost 0 bases, J lost 4 bases, and 8 bases lay in between. This CDR3 is built from 14 residues. The germline V gene has CDR1 LGHNA and CDR2 YSLEER. The CDR3 loop is CASSQDPGADTQYF. Written as DNA, the CDR3 is TGCGCCAGCAGCCAAGATCCGGGGGCAGATACGCAGTATTTT.

V usage is TRBV5-5 and J usage is TRBJ2-1; D is unresolved. The germline V gene encodes CDR1 SGHKS and CDR2 YYEKEE (reference sequence). V was clipped by 0 bases and J by 9 bases, with 7 bases between them. This CDR3 comprises 12 residues. The CDR3 sequence is CASSLDLVEQFF. The CDR3 DNA is TGTGCCAGCAGCTTGGATTTGGTTGAGCAGTTCTTC.

The rearrangement links TRBV30 to TRBJ1-5; the D is unclear. This CDR3 comprises 14 residues. Germline loops: CDR1 GTSNPN, CDR2 SVGIG (reference sequence). V gave up 1 base and J gave up 0 bases, with 7 bases separating them. CDR3 region: CAWSADYSNQPQHF. Here the CDR3 DNA reads TGTGCCTGGAGTGCGGATTATAGCAATCAGCCCCAGCATTTT.

The J gene is TRBJ2-1, the V gene TRBV7-9; 7 nucleotides align to TRBD1. V shed 1 base and J 6 bases; nucleotides not matched to a gene: 0. CDR1 and CDR2 (germline): SEHNR, FQNEAQ (reference sequence). The CDR3 loop spans 13 amino acids. CDR3 loop: CASSLGTGNEQFF. Here the CDR3 DNA reads TGTGCCAGCAGCTTAGGGACAGGCAATGAGCAGTTCTTC.

This clone was counted a few times. The gene calls are TRBV5-1 and TRBJ1-2; D unclear. Germline loops: CDR1 SGHRS, CDR2 YFSETQ. The V end was cut by 0 bases, the J end by 6 bases, with 12 bases between. The CDR3 has 14 residues. The CDR3 reads CASSLGQVGDGYTF. The CDR3 DNA reads as TGCGCCAGCAGCTTGGGGCAGGTTGGCGATGGCTACACCTTC.

The rearrangement joins TRBV19 to TRBJ1-2, with a weak D call TRBD1 (6 bases). CDR3 length: 13 residues. The V end lost 5 bases, the J end lost 8 bases, and 15 bases lay between the germline ends. Germline-derived CDR1 and CDR2 are LNHDA and SQIVND (reference sequence). Here the CDR3 reads CASSRTGLQGYTF. The CDR3 DNA follows: TGTGCCAGTAGTCGCACAGGGTTACAGGGCTACACCTTC.

The rearrangement joins TRBV6-6 to TRBJ1-1, with D perhaps matching TRBD1 (5 bases). Trimming cost V 2 bases and J 4 bases, with 8 bases left between them. The CDR3 contains 13 residues. The germline V gene has CDR1 MNHNY and CDR2 SVGAGI (reference sequence). The CDR3 is CASSYPGGTEAFF. In DNA form, the CDR3 reads TGTGCCAGCAGTTACCCGGGGGGCACTGAAGCTTTCTTT.

This clone was detected only once. V and J are TRBV6-6 and TRBJ2-7, with D possibly being TRBD1 (6 bases). CDR3 length: 15 residues. Germline lookup yields CDR1 MNHNY and CDR2 SVGAGI (reference sequence). V was shortened by 2 bases and J by 1 base, with 12 bases between the two germline ends. In nucleotides, the CDR3 is TGTGCCAGCAGTTACGTAACAGGGCGGTCCTACGAGCAGTACTTC. Translating gives CASSYVTGRSYEQYF.

The chain uses TRBV5-6 and TRBJ1-2; D might be TRBD1 (5 bases). Trimming took off 0 bases at V and 4 bases at J, with 7 bases between the two ends. CDR3 length equals 13 residues. The germline CDR1 and CDR2 sequences are SGHDT and YYEEEE. Here the CDR3 DNA reads TGTGCCAGCAGCTTGGACAGGAGCTATGGCTACACCTTC. Encoded protein: CASSLDRSYGYTF.

The CDR3 bases are TGTGCCAGCAGACTTCGACAGGGGGCTATCTACGAGCAGTACTTC. Translation gives CASRLRQGAIYEQYF. The J gene is TRBJ2-7, the V gene TRBV27, with TRBD1 identical over 10 bases. The CDR3 covers 15 residues. V trimming: 6 bases; J trimming: 3 bases; junction bases outside the gene matches: 8. Germline V gene data show CDR1 as MNHEY and CDR2 as SMNVEV (reference sequence).

In this sample, this clone turned up once. CDR3 loop: CASSEATSNQPQHF. The CDR3 nucleotides read TGTGCCAGCAGTGAAGCCACCTCTAATCAGCCCCAGCATTTT. V gene TRBV6-1 combines with J gene TRBJ1-5, with D hard to call. Germline V gene sequence: CDR1 MNHNS, CDR2 SASEGT. The CDR3 extends over 14 amino acids. The V gene lost 0 bases and the J gene lost 4 bases, with 7 bases spanning the gap.

The genes are TRBV5-1 and TRBJ2-3, with D perhaps TRBD1 or TRBD2 (6 bases each). Germline-derived CDR1 and CDR2 are SGHRS and YFSETQ. Trimming left V 8 bases short and J 5 bases short, with 18 bases between. The CDR3 totals 14 residues. The CDR3 bases are TGCGCCAGTTGCCACCGGGGGCCCTTAGATACGCAGTATTTT. Translation gives CASCHRGPLDTQYF. Supplemented by reference TRBV5-1 and TRBJ2-3, the full variable domain reads KAGVTQTPRYLIKTRGQQVTLSCSPISGHRSVSWYQQTPGQGLQFLFEYFSETQRNKGNFPGRFSGRQFSNSRSEMNVSTLELGDSALYLCASCHRGPLDTQYFGPGTRLTVL.

This clone has just a few counts. The chain combines TRBV19 with TRBJ1-2; tentatively, D is TRBD1 (6 bases). This CDR3 has 14 amino acids. With 5 bases removed from V and 4 bases from J, the gap between germline ends came to 14 bases. Germline V gene lookup returns CDR1 LNHDA and CDR2 SQIVND (reference sequence). CDR3 residues: CASSLRDNGYGYTF. The CDR3 DNA reads TGTGCCAGTAGTCTCCGGGACAACGGCTATGGCTACACCTTC.

CDR3 nucleotide sequence: TGCAGCGTTGATCGGCGGCTGAAGGCTGAAGGCTACACCTTC. Translated: CSVDRRLKAEGYTF. The chain employs TRBV29-1 and TRBJ1-2; no definite D call. The CDR3 sequence is 14 residues long. The germline gives CDR1 SQVTM, CDR2 ANQGSEA. Trimming shortened V by 3 bases and J by 8 bases, and 19 bases separated the two germline ends.

The chain uses TRBV11-3 and TRBJ2-3; the match to TRBD2 covers 7 bases. The ends lost 5 bases at V and 4 bases at J; junction bases unmatched: 9. The CDR3 length is 15 residues. Germline assignment: CDR1 SGHNT and CDR2 YENEEA. In DNA, the CDR3 is TGTGCCAGCAGCCCGGGCGGGAGAGAGTCAGATACGCAGTATTTT. Protein sequence: CASSPGGRESDTQYF.

A note on this clone: Germline is not matched at one junction end, which may reflect a read error. The V call is TRBV7-2, the J call TRBJ2-7; a possible D gene is TRBD1 (6 bases). The CDR3 is 12 amino acids. Per the germline V gene, CDR1 is SGHTA and CDR2 is FQGNSA. The CDR3 sequence is CAGRQGTHEQYF. CDR3 nucleotides: TGTGCCGGCAGGCAGGGGACCCACGAGCAGTACTTC.

Only a few counts were recorded for this clone. The V gene is TRBV30, the J gene TRBJ1-1; D gene uncertain. The V end lost 3 bases, the J end lost 5 bases, and 7 bases lay between the germline ends. Germline V gives CDR1 GTSNPN, CDR2 SVGIG (reference sequence). This CDR3 contains 11 residues. CDR3 nucleotide sequence: TGTGCCTGGAGACCGGGGACTGAAGCTTTCTTT. Translated: CAWRPGTEAFF.

The V gene is TRBV6-1, the J gene TRBJ1-6; D perhaps matches TRBD1 (6 bases). The CDR3 has 19 residues. The V and J ends lost 3 bases and 4 bases respectively, with 22 bases between them. Germline CDR1 MNHNS, CDR2 SASEGT. The CDR3 nucleotides are TGTGCCAGCAGTGATTGGACAGTCTCCCGCCACATTTATAATTCACCCCTCCACTTT. Protein sequence: CASSDWTVSRHIYNSPLHF.

This rearrangement joins TRBV18 to TRBJ2-5; D possibly corresponds to TRBD2 (7 bases). V was trimmed by 4 bases and J by 1 base, leaving 13 bases between them. This CDR3 comprises 15 residues. Looked up from germline, CDR1 is KGHSH and CDR2 is LQKENI. Here the CDR3 reads CASSLAGAVQETQYF. CDR3 DNA: TGTGCCAGCTCACTTGCGGGGGCCGTCCAAGAGACCCAGTACTTC.

The J gene is TRBJ1-1, the V gene TRBV11-1; TRBD1 matches at 9 bases. CDR1 SGHAT and CDR2 FQDESV come from the germline V gene (reference sequence). The CDR3 runs to 14 residues. Unmatched junction bases numbered 11, after V lost 5 bases and J lost 10 bases. The CDR3 sequence: CASSIQGAVPGAFF. For the CDR3, the DNA is TGTGCCAGCAGCATACAGGGGGCGGTCCCTGGAGCTTTCTTT.

The chain joins TRBV7-2 to TRBJ1-2; no clear D gene. Trimming left V 4 bases short and J 7 bases short, with 22 bases between. Germline CDR1 and CDR2: SGHTA and FQGNSA. The CDR3 covers 16 residues. The CDR3 sequence: CASSSVIGRTKGGYTF. CDR3 bases: TGTGCCAGCAGCTCGGTGATTGGGAGGACCAAGGGTGGCTACACCTTC.

The chain couples TRBV28 to TRBJ2-7, with 8 positions matching TRBD2. In germline, CDR1 is MDHEN, CDR2 SYDVKM. The CDR3 is made up of 15 amino acids. The junction had 9 bases not matched to a gene; V was cut back by 3 bases and J by 5 bases. CDR3 in amino acids: CASSLSGGRANEQYF. In DNA, the CDR3 is TGTGCCAGCAGTTTGAGCGGGGGCCGGGCGAACGAGCAGTACTTC. Full variable domain (remainder filled in from reference TRBV28 and TRBJ2-7): DVKVTQSSRYLVKRTGEKVFLECVQDMDHENMFWYRQDPGLGLRLIYFSYDVKMKEKGDIPEGYSVSREKKERFSLILESASTNQTSMYLCASSLSGGRANEQYFGPGTRLTVT.

In this sample, this clone turned up a few times. Distinct nucleotide sequences in the sample also encode this CDR3. The chain recombines TRBV6-5 with TRBJ2-7; D might be TRBD1 (5 bases). This CDR3 region has 12 residues. Per germline, CDR1 MNHEY and CDR2 SVGAGI. V lost 5 bases and J lost 1, with 6 bases in between. CDR3 nucleotides: TGTGCCAGCAGTACAGGTTCCTACGAGCAGTACTTC. This sequence encodes CASSTGSYEQYF.

The chain has TRBV19 and TRBJ1-4; D is uncertain. The CDR3 has 12 residues. Germline-derived CDR1 and CDR2 are LNHDA and SQIVND (reference sequence). Trimming cost V 3 bases and J 6 bases, with 5 bases left between them. In DNA, the CDR3 is TGTGCCAGTAGTATGGGTTATGAAAAACTGTTTTTT. This translates into CASSMGYEKLFF.